These 16 T cell receptor beta chains were all obtained from the same sample, sequenced in a study of T-cell memory formation after mild COVID-19. MiXCR, run by TCRdb on the 5' RACE reads, gives a single entry per CDR3 protein. The sample shows about 290,000 distinct CDR3 sequences, roughly 15% of them seen only once. The specimen was PBMCs or a T cell subset sorted from them (not recorded which). Every receptor here comes from a man aged 18 to 29 who had mild COVID-19 (a few samples of this study predate the infection). Cell type and time point are not known.

Written as DNA, the CDR3 is TGTGCCGGGAGGGCTAGCGGGGGGACCGCCCCCGGGGAGCTGTTTTTT. As protein: CAGRASGGTAPGELFF. The chain links TRBV2 to TRBJ2-2, with 11 nucleotides matching TRBD2. The CDR3 contains 16 residues. The trim removed 11 bases at V and 6 bases at J, leaving 14 bases unmatched. Germline V CDR1 and CDR2: SNHLY, FYNNEI.

This clonotype was seen ten or more times. The chain is built from TRBV7-2 and TRBJ2-7; TRBD1 matches at 8 bases. The germline CDR1 and CDR2 sequences are SGHTA and FQGNSA. The ends lost 5 bases at V and 2 bases at J; junction bases unmatched: 8. This CDR3 contains 15 residues. Written as DNA, the CDR3 is TGTGCCAGCAGCGCGCCCCACAGGGGGACCTACGAGCAGTACTTC. This encodes CASSAPHRGTYEQYF.

This clonotype was observed at least ten times. V usage is TRBV6-2 or TRBV6-3 and J usage is TRBJ2-2; D remains ambiguous. This CDR3 is built from 16 residues. V lost 6 bases, J lost 5 bases, and 19 bases lay in between. CDR1 and CDR2 (germline): MNHEY, SVGEGT. CDR3 DNA: TGTGCCAGCAGCCCGCAGTGGGGTTGGGGTACCGGGGAGCTGTTTTTT. It codes for CASSPQWGWGTGELFF.

V gene TRBV4-1 combines with J gene TRBJ2-2, with a weak D call TRBD2 (6 bases). CDR1 and CDR2 from the germline V gene are MGHRA and YSYEKL. This CDR3 comprises 15 residues. The germline V and J ends were trimmed by 2 bases and 4 bases, with 11 bases remaining between them. CDR3 amino acids: CASSQSLGGTGELFF. In nucleotides, the CDR3 is TGCGCCAGCAGCCAAAGTCTGGGGGGCACCGGGGAGCTGTTTTTT.

This clonotype was recorded a few times. This chain links TRBV9 with TRBJ1-1; TRBD1 might be the D (5 bases). Germline loops: CDR1 SGDLS, CDR2 YYNGEE. The CDR3 is 17 amino acids. Trimming left V 0 bases short and J 1 base short, with 16 bases between. The CDR3 coding sequence is TGTGCCAGCAGCGTAGAAATGCGGGGGATCCAGAACACTGAAGCTTTCTTT. It yields the protein CASSVEMRGIQNTEAFF.

A few counts support this clonotype. This sequence joins TRBV7-9 and TRBJ2-7, with a tentative D call TRBD2 (6 bases). Germline V CDR1 and CDR2: SEHNR, FQNEAQ (reference sequence). The V gene lost 6 bases and the J gene lost 0 bases, with 15 bases spanning the gap. The CDR3 covers 15 residues. Written as DNA, the CDR3 is TGTGCCAGCAGTCCGAGCGGGTCGAGCTCCTACGAGCAGTACTTC. Protein product: CASSPSGSSSYEQYF.

This clonotype was observed a few times. The chain couples TRBV4-1 to TRBJ2-1, with D maybe TRBD1 (5 bases). CDR1 MGHRA and CDR2 YSYEKL come from the germline V gene. Trimming stripped 0 bases from V and 0 bases from J, with 18 bases between. This CDR3 is built from 19 residues. CDR3 bases: TGCGCCAGCAGCCAAGATCGGAGACAGCCCAAACCCTCCTACAATGAGCAGTTCTTC. Amino acid sequence: CASSQDRRQPKPSYNEQFF.

This sequence joins TRBV27 and TRBJ2-1; 7 bases map to TRBD1. The CDR3 consists of 13 residues. Germline V gene sequence: CDR1 MNHEY, CDR2 SMNVEV (reference sequence). The V segment lost 6 bases and the J segment 9 bases; nucleotides outside the gene matches: 8. The CDR3 reads CASRPTGVREQFF. The CDR3 DNA follows: TGTGCCAGCAGACCCACAGGGGTCCGTGAGCAGTTCTTC.

The chain carries TRBV5-1 and TRBJ2-3; 12 nucleotides match TRBD2. The V gene end was trimmed by 4 bases and the J gene end by 1 base; junction bases not matched to a gene: 7. The CDR3 extends over 17 amino acids. Germline V gives CDR1 SGHRS, CDR2 YFSETQ. CDR3 protein: CASSPTPSGGGTDTQYF. In DNA form, the CDR3 reads TGCGCCAGCAGCCCCACCCCTAGCGGGGGGGGCACAGATACGCAGTATTTT.

In this sample, this clonotype turned up a few times. The genes are TRBV5-1 and TRBJ2-3; D not resolved. CDR1 and CDR2 from the germline V gene are SGHRS and YFSETQ. Trimming removed 7 bases at V and 10 bases at J, with 16 bases between. This CDR3 is built from 12 residues. This CDR3 is CASCQNVGAQYF. The DNA of the CDR3 is TGCGCCAGCTGTCAAAATGTTGGGGCGCAGTATTTT.

This clonotype occurred a few times. The V and J genes are TRBV14 and TRBJ1-2; D gene unclear. The CDR3 totals 15 residues. Germline V gene data show CDR1 as SGHDN and CDR2 as FVKESK. Trimming removed 4 bases at V and 8 bases at J, with 20 bases between. The CDR3 protein is CASSLRLGGRKGYTF. CDR3 nucleotide sequence: TGTGCCAGCAGCCTACGTTTGGGAGGACGGAAGGGCTACACCTTC. The complete variable domain, with remaining parts taken from reference TRBV14 and TRBJ1-2, reads EAGVTQFPSHSVIEKGQTVTLRCDPISGHDNLYWYRRVMGKEIKFLLHFVKESKQDESGMPNNRFLAERTGGTYSTLKVQPAELEDSGVYFCASSLRLGGRKGYTFGSGTRLTVV.

V and J are TRBV4-1 and TRBJ2-1, with no clear D. This CDR3 has 12 residues. Germline CDR1 is MGHRA and CDR2 is YSYEKL. The V end lost 0 bases, the J end lost 9 bases, and 6 bases lay between the germline ends. The CDR3 DNA reads as TGCGCCAGCAGCCAAGAGGCCCGTGAGCAGTTCTTC. Encoded protein: CASSQEAREQFF.

The chain uses TRBV5-1 and TRBJ2-5, with 7 bases fitting TRBD2. V lost 3 bases to trimming and J lost 1 base; unmatched junction nucleotides: 6. The CDR3 has 15 amino acids. The germline V gene has CDR1 SGHRS and CDR2 YFSETQ. The DNA of the CDR3 is TGCGCCAGCAGCTCCGAGGGGAGGGGCCAAGAGACCCAGTACTTC. Its protein is CASSSEGRGQETQYF. Using reference TRBV5-1 and TRBJ2-5 for the parts outside the CDR3, the full variable domain is KAGVTQTPRYLIKTRGQQVTLSCSPISGHRSVSWYQQTPGQGLQFLFEYFSETQRNKGNFPGRFSGRQFSNSRSEMNVSTLELGDSALYLCASSSEGRGQETQYFGPGTRLLVL.

This clonotype was observed many times. V and J are TRBV10-3 and TRBJ1-1; TRBD1 agrees at 7 bases. Germline assignment: CDR1 ENHRY and CDR2 SYGVKD. V lost 2 bases, J lost 11 bases, and 11 bases stayed unmatched. The CDR3 covers 14 residues. As DNA, the CDR3 is TGTGCCATCAGTGAGCCCCGGGACAGCCGTCTGGCTTTCTTT. Translated, it gives CAISEPRDSRLAFF.

Only a few counts were recorded for this clonotype. The chain combines TRBV24-1 with TRBJ2-3, with 10 bases aligning to TRBD1. Germline CDR1 KGHDR, CDR2 SFDVKD. This CDR3 contains 16 residues. Trimming took 2 bases from V and 1 from J; bases not matched to a gene: 2. The CDR3 nucleotides are TGTGCCACCAGTGATTCCGGGACAGGGGGCACAGATACGCAGTATTTT. It translates to CATSDSGTGGTDTQYF.

CDR3 sequence: CASSLDGGQETQYF. CDR3 nucleotides: TGCGCCAGCAGCCTCGACGGTGGTCAAGAGACCCAGTACTTC. This rearrangement joins TRBV5-1 to TRBJ2-5; D is unclear. Looked up from germline, CDR1 is SGHRS and CDR2 is YFSETQ. Between the trimmed V and J ends, which lost 4 bases and 2 bases, there was a span of 12 bases. The CDR3 is 14 residues long.